A single sample gave rise to the 24 T cell receptor beta chains below, sequenced in a study of blood T cell repertoires in COVID-19. Generated by immunoSEQ multiplex PCR, the TCRdb table keeps only in-frame clones and is missing some. Counted here are about 110,000 clones, roughly nine tenths occurring once; the ten biggest clones make up approximately 29%. The sample comprised peripheral blood. These receptor sequences come from a woman of 80 years or more with acute or convalescent COVID-19.

The chain combines TRBV14 with TRBJ2-7; tentative D call: TRBD1 (6 bases). Germline V gene sequence: CDR1 SGHDN, CDR2 FVKESK. The V end was cut by 3 bases, the J end by 6 bases, with 15 bases between. This CDR3 region has 14 residues. The CDR3 spells CASSHFQGSSEQYF. Written as DNA, the CDR3 is TGTGCCAGCAGCCATTTCCAGGGGAGTTCCGAGCAGTACTTC.

The rearrangement uses TRBV7-2 and TRBJ1-2; D uncertain. The CDR3 loop spans 16 amino acids. V lost 5 bases and J lost 3, with 19 bases in between. Germline CDR1 is SGHTA and CDR2 is FQGNSA. CDR3 DNA sequence: TGTGCCAGCAGCCCCCTGGTGACTGCCCCCGACTATGGCTACACCTTC. Translating gives CASSPLVTAPDYGYTF.

V usage is TRBV5-1 and J usage is TRBJ2-7, with 12 nucleotides matching TRBD2. Germline CDR1 reads SGHRS; CDR2 reads YFSETQ. The V segment lost 7 bases and the J segment 0 bases; nucleotides outside the gene matches: 2. CDR3 length: 14 amino acids. The DNA for the CDR3 is TGCGCCAGCCGGACTAGCGGGGACTCCTACGAGCAGTACTTC. Its protein is CASRTSGDSYEQYF.

This clone was seen a handful of times. The rearrangement links TRBV24-1 to TRBJ1-5; weak D call: TRBD1 (6 bases). Germline CDR1 reads KGHDR; CDR2 reads SFDVKD. This CDR3 has 13 amino acids. Trimming took off 6 bases at V and 5 bases at J, with 10 bases between the two ends. DNA for the CDR3: TGTGCCACCAGTAGGGACAAGGATCAGCCCCAGCATTTT. It yields the protein CATSRDKDQPQHF.

The V gene is TRBV3-1 (or the pseudogene TRBV3-2), the J gene TRBJ2-7; no definite D call. Trimming shortened V by 2 bases and J by 3 bases, and 11 bases separated the two germline ends. The CDR3 runs to 14 residues. The germline V gene encodes CDR1 LGHDT and CDR2 YNNKEL (reference sequence). CDR3 protein: CASSQQPLVYEQYF. The CDR3 nucleotides are TGTGCCAGCAGCCAACAACCTCTAGTCTACGAGCAGTACTTC.

The V and J genes are TRBV6-4 and TRBJ2-2; D not certain. The germline CDR1 and CDR2 sequences are MRHNA and SNTAGT. This CDR3 region has 13 residues. Trimming left V 4 bases short and J 2 bases short, with 5 bases between. In nucleotides, the CDR3 is TGTGCCAGCAGTGCAGAAAACACCGGGGAGCTGTTTTTT. Residues: CASSAENTGELFF.

The chain employs TRBV19 and TRBJ2-2; 12 bases line up with TRBD2. This CDR3 comprises 17 residues. V was pared by 7 bases and J by 4 bases, with 10 bases of the junction left unmatched. Germline V gene data show CDR1 as LNHDA and CDR2 as SQIVND (reference sequence). The CDR3 sequence: CASTTTSGGPFTGELFF. CDR3 nucleotide sequence: TGTGCCAGTACCACGACTAGCGGGGGCCCATTCACCGGGGAGCTGTTTTTT.

The genes are TRBV5-6 and TRBJ1-2; possibly TRBD1 for D (6 bases). The germline CDR1 and CDR2 sequences are SGHDT and YYEEEE. The germline V and J ends were trimmed by 4 bases and 4 bases, with 17 bases remaining between them. CDR3 size: 15 residues. Written as DNA, the CDR3 is TGTGCCAGCAGCAGTACAGGGCCTCAACTCTATGGCTACACCTTC. Its translation: CASSSTGPQLYGYTF.

V is TRBV24-1 and J is TRBJ2-7; 8 bases align to TRBD1. This CDR3 has 13 amino acids. Germline CDR1 KGHDR, CDR2 SFDVKD. V trimming: 5 bases; J trimming: 7 bases; junction bases outside the gene matches: 6. DNA for the CDR3: TGTGCCACCAGTGCAGGCAGGGGGCAGGAGCAGTACTTC. It yields the protein CATSAGRGQEQYF.

Only one count was recorded for this clone. The V call is TRBV30, the J call TRBJ1-6, with D unclear. The CDR3 is 13 residues long. CDR1 GTSNPN and CDR2 SVGIG come from the germline V gene (reference sequence). V gave up 1 base and J gave up 6 bases, with 7 bases separating them. The CDR3 DNA sequence: TGTGCCTGGAGTGGAGCTTTTAATTCACCCCTCCACTTT. Translated, it gives CAWSGAFNSPLHF.

The chain combines TRBV11-2 with TRBJ2-1; possible D gene TRBD2, 5 bases. Germline CDR1 is SGHAT and CDR2 is FQNNGV. The CDR3 totals 15 residues. V lost 5 bases and J 4 bases, leaving 15 bases between the germline ends. CDR3 bases: TGTGCCAGCAGCGTACCCGGACTCGTATACAATGAGCAGTTCTTC. It is translated as CASSVPGLVYNEQFF.

This chain connects TRBV5-8 to TRBJ2-5; D call uncertain. This CDR3 has 14 amino acids. Between the trimmed V and J ends, which lost 1 base and 2 bases, there was a span of 9 bases. Germline lookup yields CDR1 SGHTS and CDR2 YDEGEE. The CDR3 region is CASSLSQVQETQYF. The CDR3 DNA follows: TGTGCCAGCAGCTTGTCCCAGGTTCAAGAGACCCAGTACTTC.

This chain uses TRBV14 with TRBJ2-1; 7 bases line up with TRBD1. Germline V gene sequence: CDR1 SGHDN, CDR2 FVKESK. The CDR3 contains 16 residues. V shed 4 bases, J shed 1 base, and the junction held 7 bases outside the gene matches. This CDR3 is CASSRMTGWSYNEQFF. The CDR3 DNA follows: TGTGCCAGCAGCCGGATGACAGGGTGGTCCTACAATGAGCAGTTCTTC.

This sequence joins TRBV15 and TRBJ1-5, with D maybe TRBD1 (5 bases). In germline, CDR1 is LNHNV, CDR2 YYDKDF (reference sequence). The V end was cut by 8 bases, the J end by 1 base, with 9 bases between. This CDR3 has 13 amino acids. The CDR3 coding sequence is TGTGCCACCTCTAGGGGCAGCAATCAGCCCCAGCATTTT. Its protein is CATSRGSNQPQHF. Together with reference TRBV15 and TRBJ1-5, the CDR3 gives the full variable domain: DAMVIQNPRYQVTQFGKPVTLSCSQTLNHNVMYWYQQKSSQAPKLLFHYYDKDFNNEADTPDNFQSRRPNTSFCFLDIRSPGLGDTAMYLCATSRGSNQPQHFGDGTRLSIL.

This clone was seen a handful of times. The chain employs TRBV18 and TRBJ1-1, with a possible D match to TRBD1 (5 bases). The V end was cut by 6 bases, the J end by 0 bases, with 17 bases between. Germline loops: CDR1 KGHSH, CDR2 LQKENI. The CDR3 extends over 16 amino acids. CDR3 sequence: CASSPGGRAMNTEAFF. The CDR3 region has the DNA TGTGCCAGCTCCCCGGGGGGAAGGGCCATGAACACTGAAGCTTTCTTT.

The sample holds a few counts of this clone. The rearrangement uses TRBV10-3 and TRBJ1-6, with D possibly being TRBD1 (5 bases). CDR3 length equals 16 residues. Trimming shortened V by 6 bases and J by 4 bases, and 16 bases separated the two germline ends. Looked up from germline, CDR1 is ENHRY and CDR2 is SYGVKD. DNA of the CDR3: TGTGCCATCAGCCCCGGGGGTGCACAATATAATTCACCCCTCCACTTT. This codes for CAISPGGAQYNSPLHF.

The chain couples TRBV10-3 to TRBJ1-3; a weak D match, TRBD1 (6 bases). Germline V gene data show CDR1 as ENHRY and CDR2 as SYGVKD. Trimming left V 7 bases short and J 2 bases short, with 21 bases between. CDR3 length: 17 amino acids. The CDR3 protein is CAITLDRTGPTGNTIYF. DNA for the CDR3: TGTGCCATCACTCTGGATCGAACAGGGCCGACTGGAAACACCATATATTTT.

This clone was recorded once. The J gene is TRBJ1-6, the V gene TRBV6-5, with D uncertain. This CDR3 is built from 15 residues. Germline V lookup: CDR1 MNHEY, CDR2 SVGAGI. Trimming pared 7 bases from V and 6 bases from J, leaving 16 bases between. The CDR3 is CASTSRGYGNSPLHF. Here the CDR3 DNA reads TGTGCCAGCACTTCGCGGGGATACGGTAATTCACCCCTCCACTTT.

This chain links TRBV27 with TRBJ1-1, with TRBD1 matching over 8 bases. Germline lookup yields CDR1 MNHEY and CDR2 SMNVEV (reference sequence). Trimming at V came to 5 bases and at J to 1 base, leaving 3 bases not matched to a gene. The CDR3 is 14 residues long. Written as DNA, the CDR3 is TGTGCCAGCAGTCCTGGGACAGGGAACACTGAAGCTTTCTTT. The encoded protein is CASSPGTGNTEAFF.

The chain uses TRBV11-2 and TRBJ2-2; the match to TRBD1 covers 7 bases. The CDR3 totals 15 residues. The trim removed 3 bases at V and 3 bases at J, leaving 4 bases unmatched. The germline gives CDR1 SGHAT, CDR2 FQNNGV. In DNA form, the CDR3 reads TGTGCCAGCAGCTTCACGACAGGGTACACCGGGGAGCTGTTTTTT. Protein sequence: CASSFTTGYTGELFF. Variable domain in full (rest from reference TRBV11-2 and TRBJ2-2): EAGVAQSPRYKIIEKRQSVAFWCNPISGHATLYWYQQILGQGPKLLIQFQNNGVVDDSQLPKDRFSAERLKGVDSTLKIQPAKLEDSAVYLCASSFTTGYTGELFFGEGSRLTVL.

This chain connects TRBV9 to TRBJ2-1, with 9 bases fitting TRBD2. Germline CDR1 is SGDLS and CDR2 is YYNGEE. This CDR3 contains 15 residues. V shed 4 bases and J 6 bases; nucleotides not matched to a gene: 8. Here the CDR3 DNA reads TGTGCCAGCAGCACCGCGGGGGGGGCCCTCAATGAGCAGTTCTTC. Translation: CASSTAGGALNEQFF.

This sequence joins TRBV7-3 and TRBJ2-3; D is perhaps TRBD1 (5 bases). Germline-derived CDR1 and CDR2 are SGHTA and FQGTGA. V lost 5 bases and J 3 bases, leaving 12 bases between the germline ends. The CDR3 length is 14 residues. This CDR3 reads CASSQGQSTDTQYF. In DNA, the CDR3 is TGTGCCAGCAGCCAAGGACAATCAACAGATACGCAGTATTTT.

This clone was seen only once. V and J are TRBV19 and TRBJ1-1, with 8 bases identical to TRBD1. The junction had 8 bases not matched to a gene; V was cut back by 5 bases and J by 0 bases. This CDR3 comprises 16 residues. Per the germline V gene, CDR1 is LNHDA and CDR2 is SQIVND (reference sequence). The CDR3 DNA is TGTGCCAGTAGTCCCCCCAGGGGGCTTGTGAACACTGAAGCTTTCTTT. Translation: CASSPPRGLVNTEAFF. The variable domain in full, completed from reference TRBV19 and TRBJ1-1, reads DGGITQSPKYLFRKEGQNVTLSCEQNLNHDAMYWYRQDPGQGLRLIYYSQIVNDFQKGDIAEGYSVSREKKESFPLTVTSAQKNPTAFYLCASSPPRGLVNTEAFFGQGTRLTVV.

This sequence joins TRBV5-5 and TRBJ2-7; D is ambiguous. Trimming shortened V by 4 bases and J by 3 bases, and 11 bases separated the two germline ends. Germline V gives CDR1 SGHKS, CDR2 YYEKEE (reference sequence). The CDR3 runs to 13 residues. This chain's CDR3 is CASSQFLSYEQYF. Here the CDR3 DNA reads TGTGCCAGCAGCCAATTCCTCAGCTACGAGCAGTACTTC.